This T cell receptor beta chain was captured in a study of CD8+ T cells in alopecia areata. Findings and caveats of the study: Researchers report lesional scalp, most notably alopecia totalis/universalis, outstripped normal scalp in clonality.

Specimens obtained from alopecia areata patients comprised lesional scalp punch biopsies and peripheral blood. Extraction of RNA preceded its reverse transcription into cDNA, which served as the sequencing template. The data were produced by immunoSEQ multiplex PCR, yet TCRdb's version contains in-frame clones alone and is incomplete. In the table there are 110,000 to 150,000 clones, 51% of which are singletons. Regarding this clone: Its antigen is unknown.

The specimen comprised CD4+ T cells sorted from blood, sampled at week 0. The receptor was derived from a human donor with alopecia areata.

This CDR3 is CASRGWGSLRETQYF. CDR3 DNA sequence: TGCGCCAGCAGGGGATGGGGAAGCCTGCGTGAGACCCAGTACTTC. J is TRBJ2-5 and V is TRBV5-1; D not resolved. In germline, CDR1 is SGHRS, CDR2 YFSETQ. V shed 5 bases and J shed 5 bases, with 19 bases lying between them. This CDR3 is built from 15 residues.